Listed below are T cell receptor beta chains from one sample, sequenced in a study of blood T cells in healthy people across ages. In TCRdb, the 5' RACE reads were re-called with MiXCR into one record per CDR3 protein. Of approximately 810,000 distinct CDR3 sequences listed, about 36% are singletons. Sequenced material: blood. These receptors originate from a young man in good health. Both conserved end residues are part of each CDR3. A D gene is named only where the DNA matches it firmly. Size is omitted from some rows. Given values are once, few, many or a class for expanded clones.

D,V,size,J,DNA,CDR3
TRBD2,TRBV9,.,TRBJ2-3,TGTGCCAGCAGCGTAGACCTCCCCAGCGGGGCCGAGACAGATACGCAGTATTTT,CASSVDLPSGAETDTQYF
TRBD1,TRBV2,.,TRBJ1-2,TGTGCCAGCAGCGAATCCGTCTTTTTCGGACAGGGGATTTTCTATGGCTACACCTTC,CASSESVFFGQGIFYGYTF
.,TRBV6-2/TRBV6-3,.,TRBJ2-3,TGTGCCAGCCCCATCTATACAGATACGCAGTATTTT,CASPIYTDTQYF
.,TRBV3-1,.,TRBJ2-7,TGTGCCAGCAGCCCTGGGCTTGGAAGATTGTACTTC,CASSPGLGRLYF
.,TRBV7-2,few,TRBJ2-7,TGTGCCAGCAGCTTGGCTGTGCACGAGCAGTACTTC,CASSLAVHEQYF
.,TRBV7-9,.,TRBJ1-2,TGTGCCAGCAGCTTAGTCCCGAACTATGGCTACACCTTC,CASSLVPNYGYTF
.,TRBV20-1,.,TRBJ2-5,TGCAGTGCTAGAGATGGCAGTTTACAAGAGACCCAGTACTTC,CSARDGSLQETQYF
TRBD1,TRBV28,.,TRBJ1-2,TGTGCCAGCAGTTCCGGGACAGGTCACGTCGATGGCTACACCTTC,CASSSGTGHVDGYTF
.,TRBV6-5,once,TRBJ1-4,TGTGCCAGCAGCCCGGACACCTGGGGCGAAAAACTGTTTTTT,CASSPDTWGEKLFF
TRBD2,TRBV5-5,few,TRBJ2-2,TGTGCCAGCACTATAGCGGGGGGGAACACCGGGGAGCTGTTTTTT,CASTIAGGNTGELFF
.,TRBV20-1,.,TRBJ1-6,TGCAGTGCCGAGGGAGGACCTAATTCACCCCTCCACTTT,CSAEGGPNSPLHF
.,TRBV5-1,many,TRBJ2-1,TGCGCCAGCAGCTTGATCAGGGATAGTGGCAATGAGCAGTTCTTC,CASSLIRDSGNEQFF
.,TRBV13,few,TRBJ2-1,TGTGCCAGCAGCTTACGAACGACTGAGCAGTTCTTC,CASSLRTTEQFF
.,TRBV19,few,TRBJ1-5,TGTGCCAGTAGTAAGGAGGGTGGTCAGCCCCAGCATTTT,CASSKEGGQPQHF
.,TRBV9,.,TRBJ2-5,TGTGCCAGCAGCAATCGCGGGGGCGGGAATGAGCAGTACTTC,CASSNRGGGNEQYF
TRBD1,TRBV5-1,.,TRBJ2-1,TGCGCCAGCAGCTTGGGTGGGACAGGGCACAATGAGCAGTTCTTC,CASSLGGTGHNEQFF
.,TRBV20-1,.,TRBJ2-2,TGCAGTGCTAGAGAGCGGGGGACAAACACCGGGGAGCTGTTTTTT,CSARERGTNTGELFF
.,TRBV29-1,.,TRBJ2-5,TGCAGCGTTGAAGGCCGGCAGGCGGTCACCAATGAGCAGTACTTC,CSVEGRQAVTNEQYF
TRBD1,TRBV9,.,TRBJ2-1,TGTGCCAGCAGCGTTAACTCGGAGGGACAGGGCATCCGAGAGCAGTTCTTC,CASSVNSEGQGIREQFF
.,TRBV7-2,.,TRBJ1-1,TGTGCCAGCAGCTTAGGGTTTATGAACACTGAAGCTTTCTTT,CASSLGFMNTEAFF
TRBD1,TRBV7-9,few,TRBJ1-1,TGTGCCAGCGGGTCAGGGGGGGAATATACTGAAGCTTTCTTT,CASGSGGEYTEAFF
TRBD1,TRBV6-1,.,TRBJ1-2,TGTGCCAGCAGGAGGGGGACAGGGGGATCCTATGGCTACACCTTC,CASRRGTGGSYGYTF
.,TRBV12-3/TRBV12-4,.,TRBJ1-5,TGTGCCAGCAGTTTGTCGGACAGTCCAAATCAGCCCCAGCATTTT,CASSLSDSPNQPQHF
.,TRBV7-9,few,TRBJ2-7,TGTGCCAGCAGCTTACCCAGGAAGACCTACGAGCAGTACTTC,CASSLPRKTYEQYF
TRBD1,TRBV6-2/TRBV6-3,.,TRBJ2-6,TGTGCCAGCAGGACAGGGGGCACTGGGGCCAACGTCCTGACTTTC,CASRTGGTGANVLTF
TRBD1,TRBV25-1,few,TRBJ2-4,TGTGCCAGCAGTGAATATAGTAGGACAGGGGGCAAAAACATTCAGTACTTC,CASSEYSRTGGKNIQYF
TRBD1,TRBV12-3/TRBV12-4,.,TRBJ1-2,TGTGCCAGCAGTGCCTGGACCCAGGGGGAAGGCTACACCTTC,CASSAWTQGEGYTF
.,TRBV20-1,.,TRBJ2-1,TGCAGTGCTAGGGGGGGAGAGACCCAGTTCTTC,CSARGGETQFF